This T cell receptor beta chain was identified in a study of blood T cell repertoires in COVID-19. Assay: immunoSEQ multiplex PCR; the TCRdb copy retains only in-frame clones and omits some. The sample lists fewer than 400,000 clones; roughly nine tenths were seen once. This CDR3 is 16 amino acids long. Germline V gene data show CDR1 as SGHVS and CDR2 as FNYEAQ. V lost 1 base and J 0 bases, leaving 12 bases between the germline ends. The study recruited people aged roughly 18 to 100 years across about two dozen US areas. Before they entered the study, exposed participants had met a COVID-19 case within 2 weeks.

The sequence derives from a woman aged 25-40 years who had been exposed to COVID-19. Material for sequencing was PBMCs or T cells enriched from blood (not recorded which). The chain joins TRBV7-6 to TRBJ1-1; D possibly corresponds to TRBD1 (6 bases). CDR3 in DNA: TGTGCCAGCAGCTTAGACAGGGACCAGCTGAACACTGAAGCTTTCTTT. Its translation: CASSLDRDQLNTEAFF.